This T cell receptor beta chain was captured by sequencing in a study of tumor and adjacent non-tumor tissue in lung cancer. The wider study: The patients, roughly 9 men and about 5 women, were roughly 30 to 85 with stage I to III disease. On average, productive TCRbeta reads reached about 4.17 million per sample. Study-wide results and limits: Patients with more diverse tumor TCRs had worse survival.

CDR3 length: 14 amino acids. V was cut by 0 bases and J by 3 bases, with 8 bases left in between. CDR1 and CDR2 from the germline V gene are GTSNPN and SVGIG (reference sequence). A modified ARM-PCR protocol with three rounds of nested PCR amplified TCRbeta. In TCRdb, the multiplex PCR reads were re-called with MiXCR into one record per CDR3 protein. The sample carries about 76,000 distinct CDR3 sequences, 65% to 75% recorded once. This sample's RNA came from whole unsorted tissue. This clonotype has a count of ten or more. The antigen is unknown. V usage is TRBV30 and J usage is TRBJ1-4; possible D gene TRBD1, 5 bases. This sequence originates from a woman in her 70s with non-small cell lung cancer. Sequencing input: lung tumor tissue. Written as DNA, the CDR3 is TGTGCCTGGAGTGTGGGGACGGCTAATGAAAAACTGTTTTTT. It is translated as CAWSVGTANEKLFF.